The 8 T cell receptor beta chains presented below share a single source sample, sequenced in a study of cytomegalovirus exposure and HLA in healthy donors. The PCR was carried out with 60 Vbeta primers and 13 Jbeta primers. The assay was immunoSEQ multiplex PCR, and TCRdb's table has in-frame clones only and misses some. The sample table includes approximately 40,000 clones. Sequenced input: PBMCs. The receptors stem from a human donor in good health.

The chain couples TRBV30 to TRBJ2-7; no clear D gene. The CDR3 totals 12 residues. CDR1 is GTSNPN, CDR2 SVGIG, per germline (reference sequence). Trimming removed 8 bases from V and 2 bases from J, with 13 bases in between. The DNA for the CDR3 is TGTGCCGTCACTTTGAGCGCCTACGAGCAGTACTTC. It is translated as CAVTLSAYEQYF.

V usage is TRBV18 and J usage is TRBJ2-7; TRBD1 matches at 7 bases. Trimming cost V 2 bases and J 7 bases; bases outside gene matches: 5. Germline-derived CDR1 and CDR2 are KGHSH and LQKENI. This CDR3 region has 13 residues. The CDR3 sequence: CASSPRGLGEQYF. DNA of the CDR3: TGTGCCAGCTCACCAAGGGGGCTCGGGGAGCAGTACTTC.

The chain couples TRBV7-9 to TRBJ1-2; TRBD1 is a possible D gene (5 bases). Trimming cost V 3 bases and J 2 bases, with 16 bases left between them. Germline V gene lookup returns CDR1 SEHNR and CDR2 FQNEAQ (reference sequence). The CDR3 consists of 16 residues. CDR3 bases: TGTGCCAGCAGCTTGGGTCCCGGGGCGGGAAACTATGGCTACACCTTC. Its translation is CASSLGPGAGNYGYTF.

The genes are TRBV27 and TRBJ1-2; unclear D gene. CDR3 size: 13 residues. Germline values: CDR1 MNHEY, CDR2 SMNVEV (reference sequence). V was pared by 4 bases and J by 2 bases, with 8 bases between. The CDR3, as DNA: TGTGCCAGCAGTTCGGGTGTCAACTATGGCTACACCTTC. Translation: CASSSGVNYGYTF.

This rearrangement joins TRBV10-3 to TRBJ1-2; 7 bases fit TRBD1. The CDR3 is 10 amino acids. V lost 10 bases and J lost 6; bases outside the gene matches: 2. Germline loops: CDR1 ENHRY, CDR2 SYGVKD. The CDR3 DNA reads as TGTGCCACCCAGGGGGATGGCTACACCTTC. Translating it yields CATQGDGYTF.

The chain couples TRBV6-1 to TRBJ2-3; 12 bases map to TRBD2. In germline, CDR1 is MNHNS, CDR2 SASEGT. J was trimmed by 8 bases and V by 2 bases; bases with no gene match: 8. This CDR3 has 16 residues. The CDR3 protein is CASSERLAGVGGTQYF. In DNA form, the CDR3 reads TGTGCCAGCAGTGAAAGACTAGCGGGGGTCGGGGGTACGCAGTATTTT.

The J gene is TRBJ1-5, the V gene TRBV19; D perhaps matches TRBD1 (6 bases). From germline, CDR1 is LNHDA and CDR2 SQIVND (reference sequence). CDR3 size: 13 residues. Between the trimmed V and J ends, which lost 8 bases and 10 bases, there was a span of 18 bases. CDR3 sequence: CASYGRGPTPQHF. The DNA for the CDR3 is TGTGCCAGTTATGGCAGGGGACCCACCCCCCAGCATTTT. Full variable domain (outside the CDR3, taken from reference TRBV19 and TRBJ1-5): DGGITQSPKYLFRKEGQNVTLSCEQNLNHDAMYWYRQDPGQGLRLIYYSQIVNDFQKGDIAEGYSVSREKKESFPLTVTSAQKNPTAFYLCASYGRGPTPQHFGDGTRLSIL.

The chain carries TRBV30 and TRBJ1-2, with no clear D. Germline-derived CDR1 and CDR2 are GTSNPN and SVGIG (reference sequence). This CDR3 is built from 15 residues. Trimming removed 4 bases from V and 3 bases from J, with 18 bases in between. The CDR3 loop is CAWTPPDGRHYGYTF. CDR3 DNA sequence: TGTGCCTGGACCCCACCGGACGGGAGACACTATGGCTACACCTTC.